This T cell receptor beta chain was identified in a study of blood T cell repertoires in COVID-19. For the study at large: Researchers got acute and convalescent COVID-19 samples from the United States, Italy and Spain. From T cells, B-cell-depleted T cells, or PBMCs came the material, which was cDNA or gDNA.

As processed by the authors: Estimated nucleated cell counts came from reference gene primer amplification. Assay: immunoSEQ multiplex PCR; the TCRdb copy retains only in-frame clones and omits some. V and J calls and clone size are those listed in that table; D and trimming were worked out from the DNA. The repertoire consists of approximately 250,000 clones, with 83% occurring once and the leading ten covering roughly 5.5%. Only a few counts were recorded for this clone. Trimming removed 4 bases from V and 7 bases from J, with 19 bases in between. From germline, CDR1 is MNHEY and CDR2 SVGAGI. The CDR3 contains 15 residues.

The V and J genes are TRBV6-5 and TRBJ1-1; D is perhaps TRBD1 (5 bases). The clonotype was recovered from a human donor in a cohort sampled during active COVID-19. The sequenced sample consisted of peripheral blood. The CDR3, as DNA: TGTGCCAGCAGTTCCGGGGGAGGGTATACCCTTGAAGCTTTCTTT. Amino acids: CASSSGGGYTLEAFF.